This section outlines one T cell receptor beta chain sequence together with its context. As handled by the study authors: Reference gene primer amplification in the assay estimated nucleated cell counts. Assay used: immunoSEQ multiplex PCR; TCRdb lists only in-frame clones, some missing. The D gene and trimming were derived from the DNA, and the V and J assignments and clone size from that table. The repertoire includes some 96,000 clones, approximately 86% of them detected once, and 1.5% to 2% sits in the top ten. This entry is derived from a study of blood T cell repertoires in COVID-19. Study overall: The United States, Italy and Spain provided the acute and convalescent COVID-19 samples. The cDNA or gDNA used as material had been derived from T cells, B-cell-depleted T cells, or PBMCs.

Germline V gene data show CDR1 as SNHLY and CDR2 as FYNNEI. V shed 8 bases and J shed 7 bases, with 14 bases lying between them. The CDR3 is made up of 13 amino acids. Sequencing input: peripheral blood. The receptor was derived from a man at least 80 years old with acute or convalescent COVID-19. The chain couples TRBV2 to TRBJ2-2; a weak D match, TRBD2 (6 bases). CDR3 in amino acids: CASWGESSGELFF. The CDR3 DNA follows: TGTGCCAGCTGGGGGGAGTCTAGCGGGGAGCTGTTTTTT. Full variable domain (outside the CDR3, taken from reference TRBV2 and TRBJ2-2): EPEVTQTPSHQVTQMGQEVILRCVPISNHLYFYWYRQILGQKVEFLVSFYNNEISEKSEIFDDQFSVERPDGSNFTLKIRSTKLEDSAMYFCASWGESSGELFFGEGSRLTVL.